A selection of T cell receptor beta chains follows, all from one sample in a study of blood T cell repertoires in COVID-19. Assay: immunoSEQ multiplex PCR; the TCRdb copy retains only in-frame clones and omits some. The repertoire holds 200,000 or so clones, with over 80% as singletons. Sequenced input: peripheral blood. The receptors come from a woman in her 30s with acute or convalescent COVID-19. CDR3s include the opening cysteine and the closing phenylalanine or tryptophan. Fields, in order: J gene, clone size, V gene, D gene, CDR3 DNA, CDR3 protein. D genes are given only for firm matches. For some rows the clone size is stated as once, few or many, or as a class when expanded; others skip it.

j_call: TRBJ2-4
clone_size: .
v_call: TRBV15
d_call: .
cdr3_nt: TGTGCCACCAGCAGAGATCGGGGGGCGGGAAACATTCAGTACTTC
cdr3_aa: CATSRDRGAGNIQYF

j_call: TRBJ2-1
clone_size: .
v_call: TRBV29-1
d_call: .
cdr3_nt: TGCAGCGTTGAAGAAACAGGTCTCTCTGAGCAGTTCTTC
cdr3_aa: CSVEETGLSEQFF

j_call: TRBJ1-5
clone_size: .
v_call: TRBV4-1
d_call: .
cdr3_nt: TGCGCCAGCAGCCACAGGAGCAATCAGCCCCAGCATTTT
cdr3_aa: CASSHRSNQPQHF

j_call: TRBJ2-1
clone_size: .
v_call: TRBV19
d_call: TRBD2
cdr3_nt: TGTGCCAGTAGCACTACCGGGACTAGCAATGAGCAGTTCTTC
cdr3_aa: CASSTTGTSNEQFF

j_call: TRBJ1-4
clone_size: once
v_call: TRBV2
d_call: .
cdr3_nt: TGTGCCAGCATTGTGGGTCGACTAGGAAATGAAAAACTGTTTTTT
cdr3_aa: CASIVGRLGNEKLFF

j_call: TRBJ2-5
clone_size: .
v_call: TRBV18
d_call: .
cdr3_nt: TGTGCCAGCTCACGAGATTTAGAGGAGACCCAGTACTTC
cdr3_aa: CASSRDLEETQYF

j_call: TRBJ1-6
clone_size: .
v_call: TRBV4-1
d_call: .
cdr3_nt: TGCGCCAGCAGCCAAGAGGATACCAGGAGGTCACCCCTCCACTTT
cdr3_aa: CASSQEDTRRSPLHF

j_call: TRBJ2-5
clone_size: .
v_call: TRBV19
d_call: TRBD2
cdr3_nt: TGTGCCAGTAGTATACCCGGCCTAGCGGGGGAGGACCAGTACTTC
cdr3_aa: CASSIPGLAGEDQYF

j_call: TRBJ2-1
clone_size: .
v_call: TRBV6-4
d_call: TRBD1
cdr3_nt: TGTGCCAGCAGTGGAGGCGCTGGGACAGGCCACAATGAGCAGTTCTTC
cdr3_aa: CASSGGAGTGHNEQFF

j_call: TRBJ2-2
clone_size: .
v_call: TRBV27
d_call: TRBD1
cdr3_nt: TGTGCCAGCAGGCTCAGGGGGCAGAGTAACACCGGGGAGCTGTTTTTT
cdr3_aa: CASRLRGQSNTGELFF

j_call: TRBJ1-4
clone_size: .
v_call: TRBV30
d_call: TRBD1
cdr3_nt: TGTGCCTGGGGACAGGGATTAGAAAAACTGTTTTTT
cdr3_aa: CAWGQGLEKLFF

j_call: TRBJ2-7
clone_size: .
v_call: TRBV7-9
d_call: .
cdr3_nt: TGTGCCAGCAGCTCACCACGCCTAGCAGATTCCTACGAGCAGTACTTC
cdr3_aa: CASSSPRLADSYEQYF

j_call: TRBJ2-3
clone_size: once
v_call: TRBV5-1
d_call: .
cdr3_nt: TGCGCCAGCAGCTTGGACGGCGGTAGCCCACTAGATACGCAGTATTTT
cdr3_aa: CASSLDGGSPLDTQYF

j_call: TRBJ1-5
clone_size: .
v_call: TRBV7-9
d_call: .
cdr3_nt: TGTGCCAGCGGCACGAACAATCAGCCCCAGCATTTT
cdr3_aa: CASGTNNQPQHF

j_call: TRBJ2-7
clone_size: few
v_call: TRBV7-2
d_call: TRBD2
cdr3_nt: TGTGCCAGCAGCTTAAGAGACCCGACTAGCGGCTCCTACGAGCAGTACTTC
cdr3_aa: CASSLRDPTSGSYEQYF

j_call: TRBJ1-5
clone_size: .
v_call: TRBV30
d_call: .
cdr3_nt: TGTGCCTGGAGCTCAGGGGCTAGTCAGCCCCAGCATTTT
cdr3_aa: CAWSSGASQPQHF

j_call: TRBJ1-1
clone_size: .
v_call: TRBV10-3
d_call: .
cdr3_nt: TGTGCCATCGCGGACGGGACTGCTAACACTGAAGCTTTCTTT
cdr3_aa: CAIADGTANTEAFF

j_call: TRBJ1-5
clone_size: few
v_call: TRBV5-1
d_call: .
cdr3_nt: TGCGCCAGCAGCTTGGAGGGGCTCGGCAATCAGCCCCAGCATTTT
cdr3_aa: CASSLEGLGNQPQHF

j_call: TRBJ1-2
clone_size: .
v_call: TRBV11-2
d_call: .
cdr3_nt: TGTGCCAGCAGCACTGGACAGTTAAGTACTAACTATGGCTACACCTTC
cdr3_aa: CASSTGQLSTNYGYTF

j_call: TRBJ1-3
clone_size: few
v_call: TRBV5-4
d_call: .
cdr3_nt: TGTGCCAGCAGCTTGGCGGGGGGAAGTGGAAACACCATATATTTT
cdr3_aa: CASSLAGGSGNTIYF

j_call: TRBJ2-7
clone_size: .
v_call: TRBV7-8
d_call: TRBD1
cdr3_nt: TGTGCCAGCAGCTTAACAGGGGGCTCCTACGAGCAGTACTTC
cdr3_aa: CASSLTGGSYEQYF

j_call: TRBJ2-7
clone_size: .
v_call: TRBV11-1
d_call: TRBD1
cdr3_nt: TGTGCCAGCAGCCTTCGGACAGGTCCCTCCTACGAGCAGTACTTC
cdr3_aa: CASSLRTGPSYEQYF

j_call: TRBJ2-2
clone_size: .
v_call: TRBV6-2/TRBV6-3
d_call: TRBD1
cdr3_nt: TGTGCCAGCAGTTACTCCAGAATACAGGGGACCGGGGAGTTGTTTTTT
cdr3_aa: CASSYSRIQGTGELFF

j_call: TRBJ2-1
clone_size: .
v_call: TRBV9
d_call: TRBD2
cdr3_nt: TGTGCCAGCAGCGGATCGGGACTAGCTGGGGAGCAGTTCTTC
cdr3_aa: CASSGSGLAGEQFF

j_call: TRBJ2-7
clone_size: .
v_call: TRBV5-8
d_call: TRBD2
cdr3_nt: TGTGCCAGCAGCCGGGAGGCTAGCGGGTTCTACGAGCAGTACTTC
cdr3_aa: CASSREASGFYEQYF

j_call: TRBJ1-2
clone_size: .
v_call: TRBV5-6
d_call: .
cdr3_nt: TGTGCCAGCAGCCAAAAACAGGCCATCTTCTATGGCTACACCTTC
cdr3_aa: CASSQKQAIFYGYTF

j_call: TRBJ2-5
clone_size: few
v_call: TRBV5-6
d_call: .
cdr3_nt: TGTGCCAGCAGCTTGGAACAACAAGAGACCCAGTACTTC
cdr3_aa: CASSLEQQETQYF

j_call: TRBJ1-6
clone_size: once
v_call: TRBV7-2
d_call: TRBD1
cdr3_nt: TGTGCCAGCAGCCTACACCAACAGGGGGCGTCCCCTAATTCACCCCTCCACTTT
cdr3_aa: CASSLHQQGASPNSPLHF